This TCR beta chain was retrieved from a study of CD8+ T cells in alopecia areata. Study as a whole: Treated patients were scored for severity by percent of scalp affected.

The V and J ends lost 4 bases and 4 bases respectively, with 5 bases between them. The germline CDR1 and CDR2 sequences are SEHNR and FQNEAQ (reference sequence). This CDR3 comprises 13 residues. Following RNA extraction, reverse transcription yielded cDNA that acted as the sequencing template. Only in-frame clones appear in the TCRdb table, and some are missing; sequencing was by immunoSEQ multiplex PCR. This table holds approximately 210,000 clones, around 65% found once. The treatment is: oral pan-JAK inhibitor, 5-10 mg twice daily. The rearrangement joins TRBV7-9 to TRBJ2-6, with D uncertain. Sequenced material: CD4+ T cells sorted from blood, taken at week 4, from a patient treated with tofacitinib. The sequence came from a human donor with alopecia areata. The CDR3, as DNA: TGTGCCAGCAGCTCCCGGGGGGCCAACGTCCTGACTTTC. Amino acid sequence: CASSSRGANVLTF.